The following is a T cell receptor beta chain sequence with its context. This specimen comes from a study of blood T cell repertoires in COVID-19. Across the whole study: COVID-19 samples from acute and convalescent phases originated in the United States, Italy and Spain. Sources were T cells, B-cell-depleted T cells, or PBMCs; the material itself was cDNA or gDNA.

Authors' data handling: Amplification with reference gene primers provided the estimates of nucleated cell counts. TCRdb keeps only in-frame clones here, not all; method: immunoSEQ multiplex PCR. V, J and clone size derive from that table, while D and trimming were established from the DNA sequence. The data show about 200,000 clones, roughly 80% seen once. Input material: peripheral blood. This clonotype was obtained from a woman older than 75 with acute or convalescent COVID-19.

DNA of the CDR3: TGTGCCAGCAGCCTACAGGAGCACACTGAAGCTTTCTTT. This translates into CASSLQEHTEAFF. V gene TRBV6-4 combines with J gene TRBJ1-1; D might be TRBD1 (5 bases). CDR1 and CDR2 from the germline V gene are MRHNA and SNTAGT. The CDR3 totals 13 residues. V lost 6 bases to trimming and J lost 3 bases, with 11 bases between them.